The present T cell receptor beta chain was sequenced within a study of cytomegalovirus exposure and HLA in healthy donors. Study outcomes and limitations: It was reported that TCR beta sequences correctly inferred the HLA-A and HLA-B alleles for most subjects.

The germline V and J ends were trimmed by 9 bases and 2 bases, with 11 bases remaining between them. The CDR3 spans 13 residues. Germline values: CDR1 MNHNS, CDR2 SASEGT. PCR was performed using 60 Vbeta and 13 Jbeta primers. Assay: immunoSEQ multiplex PCR; the TCRdb copy retains only in-frame clones and omits some. In the table there are approximately 150,000 clones, 75% to 90% of which are singletons. In the case of this clone: Its specificity is unknown.

The V gene is TRBV6-1, the J gene TRBJ1-3; perhaps TRBD1 as D (5 bases). This sequence was found in a male donor in good health and CMV-seronegative. The sample taken for sequencing was PBMCs. CDR3 loop: CASPRDPGNTIYF. CDR3 nucleotide sequence: TGTGCCAGTCCCAGGGATCCTGGAAACACCATATATTTT.